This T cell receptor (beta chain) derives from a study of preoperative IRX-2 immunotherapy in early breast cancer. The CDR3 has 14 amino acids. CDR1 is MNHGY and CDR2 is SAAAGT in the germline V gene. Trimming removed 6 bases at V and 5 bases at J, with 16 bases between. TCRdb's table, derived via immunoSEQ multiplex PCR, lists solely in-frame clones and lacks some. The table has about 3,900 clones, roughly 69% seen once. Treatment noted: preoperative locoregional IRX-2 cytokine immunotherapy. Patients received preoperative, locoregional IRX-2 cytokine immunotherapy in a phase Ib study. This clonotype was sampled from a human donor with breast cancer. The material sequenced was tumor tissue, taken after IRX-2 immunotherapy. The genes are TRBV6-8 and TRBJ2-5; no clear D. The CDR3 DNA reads TGTGCCAGCAGGAGAGTCGCAACGGCGGAGACCCAGTACTTC. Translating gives CASRRVATAETQYF.